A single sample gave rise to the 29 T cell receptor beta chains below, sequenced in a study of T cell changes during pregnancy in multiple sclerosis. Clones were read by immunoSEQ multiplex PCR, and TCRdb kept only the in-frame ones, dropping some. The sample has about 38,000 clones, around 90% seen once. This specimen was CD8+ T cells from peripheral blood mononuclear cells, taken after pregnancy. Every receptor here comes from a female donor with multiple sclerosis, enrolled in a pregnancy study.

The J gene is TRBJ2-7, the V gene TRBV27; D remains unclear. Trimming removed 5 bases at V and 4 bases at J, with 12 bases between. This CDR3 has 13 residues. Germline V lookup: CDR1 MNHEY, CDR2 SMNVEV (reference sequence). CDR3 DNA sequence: TGTGCCAGCAGTCCTTCCCGGTATTACGAGCAGTACTTC. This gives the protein CASSPSRYYEQYF.

CDR3: CASRGVNTEAFF. DNA of the CDR3: TGTGCCAGCAGAGGGGTGAACACTGAAGCTTTCTTT. V is TRBV2 and J is TRBJ1-1; tentative D call: TRBD1 (5 bases). The CDR3 sequence is 12 residues long. V was trimmed by 6 bases and J by 0 bases, leaving 5 bases between them. Germline V gene sequence: CDR1 SNHLY, CDR2 FYNNEI.

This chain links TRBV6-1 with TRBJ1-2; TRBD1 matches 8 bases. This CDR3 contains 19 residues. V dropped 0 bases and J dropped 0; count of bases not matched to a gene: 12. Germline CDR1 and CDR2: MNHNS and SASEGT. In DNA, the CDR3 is TGTGCCAGCAGTGAAGCTGACCTAGGACAGGGCTACGCTAACTATGGCTACACCTTC. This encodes CASSEADLGQGYANYGYTF.

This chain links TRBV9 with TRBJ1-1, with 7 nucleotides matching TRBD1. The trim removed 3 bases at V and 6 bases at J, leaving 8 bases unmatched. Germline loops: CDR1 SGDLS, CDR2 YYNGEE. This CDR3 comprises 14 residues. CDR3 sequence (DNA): TGTGCCAGCAGCGAGGGGGCGCGGCTTTCTGAAGCTTTCTTT. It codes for CASSEGARLSEAFF.

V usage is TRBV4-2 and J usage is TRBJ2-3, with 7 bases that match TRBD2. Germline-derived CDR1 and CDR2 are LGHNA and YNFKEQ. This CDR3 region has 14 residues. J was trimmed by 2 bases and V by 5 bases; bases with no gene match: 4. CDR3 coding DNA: TGTGCCAGCAGCGCGAGCGGGATCACAGATACGCAGTATTTT. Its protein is CASSASGITDTQYF.

This chain's CDR3 is CASSFRGRNQPQHF. The CDR3 coding sequence is TGTGCCAGCAGTTTCAGGGGAAGGAATCAGCCCCAGCATTTT. This rearrangement joins TRBV28 to TRBJ1-5; D possibly corresponds to TRBD1 (6 bases). The CDR3 is 14 amino acids. The V end lost 3 bases, the J end lost 4 bases, and 10 bases lay between the germline ends. Germline V gene data show CDR1 as MDHEN and CDR2 as SYDVKM.

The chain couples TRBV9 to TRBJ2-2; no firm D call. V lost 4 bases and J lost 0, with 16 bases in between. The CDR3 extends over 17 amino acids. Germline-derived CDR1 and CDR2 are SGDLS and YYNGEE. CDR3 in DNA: TGTGCCAGCAGCTCACTCCTCGTCGTGTCGAACACCGGGGAGCTGTTTTTT. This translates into CASSSLLVVSNTGELFF.

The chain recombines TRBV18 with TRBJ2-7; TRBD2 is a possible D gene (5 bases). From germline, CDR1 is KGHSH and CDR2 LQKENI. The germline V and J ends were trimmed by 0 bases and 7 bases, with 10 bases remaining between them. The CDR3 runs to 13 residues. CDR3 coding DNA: TGTGCCAGCTCACCACCGCTAGCTGGTGAGCAGTACTTC. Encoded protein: CASSPPLAGEQYF.

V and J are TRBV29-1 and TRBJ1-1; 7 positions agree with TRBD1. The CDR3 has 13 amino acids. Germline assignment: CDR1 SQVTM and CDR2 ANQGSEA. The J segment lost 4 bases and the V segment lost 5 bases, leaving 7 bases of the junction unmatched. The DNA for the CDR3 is TGCAGCGTTAGGGGGCGGTCGAGCACTGAAGCTTTCTTT. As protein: CSVRGRSSTEAFF.

The CDR3 spells CASKISRNYGYTF. In nucleotides, the CDR3 is TGTGCCAGCAAGATAAGCCGAAACTATGGCTACACCTTC. The chain links TRBV6-6 to TRBJ1-2, with D unclear. The germline gives CDR1 MNHNY, CDR2 SVGAGI (reference sequence). This CDR3 has 13 amino acids. V shed 7 bases and J shed 2 bases, with 11 bases lying between them.

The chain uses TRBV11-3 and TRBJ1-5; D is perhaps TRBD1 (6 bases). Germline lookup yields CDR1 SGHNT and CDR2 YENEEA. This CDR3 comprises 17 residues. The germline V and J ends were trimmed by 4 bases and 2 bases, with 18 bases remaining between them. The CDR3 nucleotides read TGTGCCAGCAGCTCCTGGGGCAGGGGAAGGTGCAATCAGCCCCAGCATTTT. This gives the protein CASSSWGRGRCNQPQHF.

As DNA, the CDR3 is TGTGCCAGCACGTCCGGGACAGCCTACTATGGCTACACCTTC. This encodes CASTSGTAYYGYTF. The J gene is TRBJ1-2, the V gene TRBV5-6, with 7 positions matching TRBD1. The germline V gene has CDR1 SGHDT and CDR2 YYEEEE. The CDR3 loop spans 14 amino acids. The ends lost 6 bases at V and 3 bases at J; junction bases unmatched: 8. Drawing the rest from reference TRBV5-6 and TRBJ1-2, the complete variable domain is DAGVTQSPTHLIKTRGQQVTLRCSPKSGHDTVSWYQQALGQGPQFIFQYYEEEERQRGNFPDRFSGHQFPNYSSELNVNALLLGDSALYLCASTSGTAYYGYTFGSGTRLTVV.

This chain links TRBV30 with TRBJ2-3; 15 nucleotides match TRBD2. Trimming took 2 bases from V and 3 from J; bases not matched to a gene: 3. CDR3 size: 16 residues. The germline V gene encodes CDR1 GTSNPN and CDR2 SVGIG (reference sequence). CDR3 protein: CAWSQGLAGGTDTQYF. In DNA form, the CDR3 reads TGTGCCTGGAGTCAAGGACTAGCGGGGGGGACAGATACGCAGTATTTT.

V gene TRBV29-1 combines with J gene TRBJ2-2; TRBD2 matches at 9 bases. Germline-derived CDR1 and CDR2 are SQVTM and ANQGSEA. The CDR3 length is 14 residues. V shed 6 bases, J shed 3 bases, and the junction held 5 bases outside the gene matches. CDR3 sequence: CSVKTSGDTGELFF. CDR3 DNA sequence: TGCAGCGTCAAGACTAGCGGCGACACCGGGGAGCTGTTTTTT.

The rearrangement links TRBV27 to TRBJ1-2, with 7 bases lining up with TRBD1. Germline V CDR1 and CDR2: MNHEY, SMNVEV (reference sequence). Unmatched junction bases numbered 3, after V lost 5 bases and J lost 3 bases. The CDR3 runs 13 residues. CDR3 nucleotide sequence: TGTGCCAGCAGTCAAGGGGGCGACTATGGCTACACCTTC. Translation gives CASSQGGDYGYTF.

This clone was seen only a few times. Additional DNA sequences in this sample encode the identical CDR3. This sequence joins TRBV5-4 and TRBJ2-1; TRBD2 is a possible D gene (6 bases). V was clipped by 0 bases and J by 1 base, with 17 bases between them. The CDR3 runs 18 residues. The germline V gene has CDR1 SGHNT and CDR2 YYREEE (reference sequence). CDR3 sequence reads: CASSLARGRRVSYNEQFF. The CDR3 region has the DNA TGTGCCAGCAGCTTGGCCCGTGGCAGGAGGGTTTCCTACAATGAGCAGTTCTTC.

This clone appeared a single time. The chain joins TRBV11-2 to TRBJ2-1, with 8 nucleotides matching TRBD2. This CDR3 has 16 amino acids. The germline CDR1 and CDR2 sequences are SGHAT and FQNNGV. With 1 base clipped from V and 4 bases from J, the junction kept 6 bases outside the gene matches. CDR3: CASSLAGGPQYNEQFF. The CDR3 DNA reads TGTGCCAGCAGCTTAGCGGGGGGGCCACAATACAATGAGCAGTTCTTC.

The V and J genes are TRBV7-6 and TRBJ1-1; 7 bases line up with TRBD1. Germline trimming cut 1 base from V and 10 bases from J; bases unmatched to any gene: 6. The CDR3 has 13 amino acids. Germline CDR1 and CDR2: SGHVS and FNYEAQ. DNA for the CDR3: TGTGCCAGCAGCTTAGAGGGGGCGTTCGTAGCTTTCTTT. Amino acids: CASSLEGAFVAFF.

The CDR3 loop reads CASSLQGQEYETQYF. CDR3 nucleotides: TGTGCCAGCAGCTTACAGGGACAAGAATACGAGACCCAGTACTTC. The chain employs TRBV7-3 and TRBJ2-5; possibly TRBD1 for D (6 bases). This CDR3 is built from 15 residues. CDR1 and CDR2 (germline): SGHTA, FQGTGA. Between the trimmed V and J ends, which lost 2 bases and 5 bases, there was a span of 15 bases. Full variable domain (outside the CDR3, taken from reference TRBV7-3 and TRBJ2-5): GAGVSQTPSNKVTEKGKYVELRCDPISGHTALYWYRQSLGQGPEFLIYFQGTGAADDSGLPNDRFFAVRPEGSVSTLKIQRTERGDSAVYLCASSLQGQEYETQYFGPGTRLLVL.

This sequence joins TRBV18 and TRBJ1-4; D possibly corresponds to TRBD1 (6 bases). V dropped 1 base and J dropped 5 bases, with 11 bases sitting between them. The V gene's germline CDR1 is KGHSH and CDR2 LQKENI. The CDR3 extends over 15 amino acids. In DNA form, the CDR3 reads TGTGCCAGCTCACCACTGGGACACCTAAATGAAAAACTGTTTTTT. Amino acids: CASSPLGHLNEKLFF.

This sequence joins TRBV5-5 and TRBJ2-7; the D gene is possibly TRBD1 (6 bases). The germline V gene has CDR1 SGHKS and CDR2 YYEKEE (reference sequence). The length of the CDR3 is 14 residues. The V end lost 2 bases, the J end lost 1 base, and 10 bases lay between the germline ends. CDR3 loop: CASSFSTGSYEQYF. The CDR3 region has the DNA TGTGCCAGCAGCTTCTCCACAGGGTCCTACGAGCAGTACTTC.

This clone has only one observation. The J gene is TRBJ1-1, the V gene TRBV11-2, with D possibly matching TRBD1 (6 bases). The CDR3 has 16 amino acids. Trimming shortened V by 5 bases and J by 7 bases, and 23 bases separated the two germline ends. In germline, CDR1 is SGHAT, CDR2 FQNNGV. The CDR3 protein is CASSPRQDRRINEAFF. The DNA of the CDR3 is TGTGCCAGCAGCCCAAGACAGGACCGGAGGATCAATGAAGCTTTCTTT. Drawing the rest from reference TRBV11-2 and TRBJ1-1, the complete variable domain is EAGVAQSPRYKIIEKRQSVAFWCNPISGHATLYWYQQILGQGPKLLIQFQNNGVVDDSQLPKDRFSAERLKGVDSTLKIQPAKLEDSAVYLCASSPRQDRRINEAFFGQGTRLTVV.

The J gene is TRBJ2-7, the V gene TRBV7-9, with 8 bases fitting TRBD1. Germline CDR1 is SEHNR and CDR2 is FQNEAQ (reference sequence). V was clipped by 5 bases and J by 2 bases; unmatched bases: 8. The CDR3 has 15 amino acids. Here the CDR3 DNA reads TGTGCCAGCAGCCGCGCGACAGGGGCCCCCTACGAGCAGTACTTC. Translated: CASSRATGAPYEQYF. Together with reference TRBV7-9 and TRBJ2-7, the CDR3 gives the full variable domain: DTGVSQNPRHKITKRGQNVTFRCDPISEHNRLYWYRQTLGQGPEFLTYFQNEAQLEKSRLLSDRFSAERPKGSFSTLEIQRTEQGDSAMYLCASSRATGAPYEQYFGPGTRLTVT.

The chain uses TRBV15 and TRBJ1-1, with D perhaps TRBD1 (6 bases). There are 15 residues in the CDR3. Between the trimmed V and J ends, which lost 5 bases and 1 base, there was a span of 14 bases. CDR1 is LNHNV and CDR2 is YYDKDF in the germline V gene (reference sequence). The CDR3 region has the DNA TGTGCCACCAGCCAACGGGGGGGGCGGAACACTGAAGCTTTCTTT. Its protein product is CATSQRGGRNTEAFF.

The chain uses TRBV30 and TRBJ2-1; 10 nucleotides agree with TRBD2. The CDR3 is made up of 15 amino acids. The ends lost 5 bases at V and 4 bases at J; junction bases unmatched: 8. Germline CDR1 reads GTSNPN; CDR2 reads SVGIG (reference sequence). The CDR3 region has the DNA TGTGCCTGGTTGCTTCCGGGACTAGCGTACAATGAGCAGTTCTTC. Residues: CAWLLPGLAYNEQFF.

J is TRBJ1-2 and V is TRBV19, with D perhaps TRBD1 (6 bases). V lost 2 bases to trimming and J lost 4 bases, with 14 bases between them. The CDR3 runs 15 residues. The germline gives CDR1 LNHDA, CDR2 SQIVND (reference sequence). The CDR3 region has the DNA TGTGCCAGTAGTATACTCGGGGGGCACGGCTATGGCTACACCTTC. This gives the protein CASSILGGHGYGYTF.

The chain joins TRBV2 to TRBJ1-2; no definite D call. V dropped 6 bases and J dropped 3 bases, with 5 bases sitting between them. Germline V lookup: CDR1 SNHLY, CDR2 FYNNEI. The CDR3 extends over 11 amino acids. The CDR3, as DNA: TGTGCCAGCAGAACGGACTATGGCTACACCTTC. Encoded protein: CASRTDYGYTF.

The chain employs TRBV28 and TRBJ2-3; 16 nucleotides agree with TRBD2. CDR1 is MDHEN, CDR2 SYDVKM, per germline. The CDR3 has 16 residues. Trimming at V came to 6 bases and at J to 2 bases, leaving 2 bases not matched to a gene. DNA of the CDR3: TGTGCCAGCAGGGGACTAGCGGGAGGGATCACAGATACGCAGTATTTT. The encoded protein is CASRGLAGGITDTQYF.

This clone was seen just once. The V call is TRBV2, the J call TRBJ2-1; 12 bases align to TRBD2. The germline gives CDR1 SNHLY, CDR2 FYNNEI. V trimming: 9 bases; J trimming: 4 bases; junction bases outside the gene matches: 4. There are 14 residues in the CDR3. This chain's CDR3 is CASPGLAGYNEQFF. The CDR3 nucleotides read TGTGCCAGTCCCGGACTAGCGGGGTACAATGAGCAGTTCTTC.